This T cell receptor beta chain was found in a study of STAT5B mutations in CD4+ large granular lymphocyte leukemia. Broader study findings: Top patient clones used TRBV06 genes more often: 8/27 versus 2/35 in controls.

This was a survey-level run. This table comes from immunoSEQ multiplex PCR, and its TCRdb copy is limited to in-frame clones, with some not included. The data hold around 20,000 clones, with 70% to 85% observed a single time. CDR3 length equals 13 residues. V was shortened by 4 bases and J by 6 bases, with 13 bases between the two germline ends. Germline V CDR1 and CDR2: ENHRY, SYGVKD. This clone was found a few times. Its antigen is currently unknown. The sample comprised CD4+ T cells from blood buffy coats. This sequence originates from a human donor in good health. The rearrangement links TRBV10-3 to TRBJ2-7; no firm D call. The chain's CDR3 is CAISAEEVVEQYF. For the CDR3, the DNA is TGTGCCATCAGTGCCGAAGAGGTCGTCGAGCAGTACTTC.